This T cell receptor beta chain was found in a study of blood T cell repertoires in COVID-19. Study-wide context: The United States, Italy and Spain supplied acute and convalescent COVID-19 samples. T cells, B-cell-depleted T cells, or PBMCs provided the cDNA or gDNA that served as material.

In the authors' workflow: Nucleated cell number was recorded as an estimate derived from reference gene primer amplification. Profiled with immunoSEQ multiplex PCR; TCRdb holds only in-frame clones, not every one. D and trimming come from the DNA, and the V and J calls and clone size come from that table. This table has 200,000 to 250,000 clones, 80% to 90% appearing once. The sample taken for sequencing was peripheral blood. This clonotype was obtained from a man between 50 and 59 years old who had recovered from COVID-19.

The CDR3 DNA follows: TGTGCCAGCAGTTCGGGACAGGGGGGTGAAAAACTGTTTTTT. As protein: CASSSGQGGEKLFF. The J gene is TRBJ1-4, the V gene TRBV6-5; 11 nucleotides agree with TRBD1. V lost 4 bases and J lost 7; bases outside the gene matches: 2. The CDR3 consists of 14 residues. Germline loops: CDR1 MNHEY, CDR2 SVGAGI.